This TCR beta chain was captured in a study of CD8 T cells in Susac syndrome. With random hexamers, reverse transcription was performed on roughly 0.45 to 1 ug of RNA. immunoSEQ multiplex PCR amplified TCR beta CDR3 across 54 Vbeta, 13 Jbeta. TCRdb analysed the immunoSEQ multiplex PCR reads with MiXCR anew, one entry per CDR3 protein. The repertoire holds a few hundred thousand distinct CDR3 sequences, with roughly 92% as singletons. TCR beta sequences were obtained from blood CD8+ and CD4+ T cells. TEMRA cells were FACS-enriched and CD8+ and CD4+ T cells negatively isolated. V lost 0 bases and J lost 11, with 19 bases in between. The CDR3 spans 15 residues. Germline CDR1 is SGHTA and CDR2 is FQGNSA.

The chain combines TRBV7-2 with TRBJ1-1, with D maybe TRBD1 (6 bases). The sample taken for sequencing was CD8+ T cells from PBMCs. The clonotype originates from a human donor with multiple sclerosis. The CDR3 coding sequence is TGTGCCAGCAGCTTAGCTGAACAGGGAGTAATGGACGCTTTCTTT. Translation: CASSLAEQGVMDAFF.